The entry below gives a single T cell receptor (beta chain) sequence along with its context. These data belong to a study of control samples from healthy donors and cancer patients. The CDR3 consists of 12 residues. Germline loops: CDR1 MGHDK, CDR2 SYGVNS. Losses at the gene ends were 2 bases for V and 10 bases for J; bases not matched to a gene: 2. Measured with immunoSEQ multiplex PCR; TCRdb has only the in-frame clones, and not every one. Among about 86,000 clones, roughly 91% were seen once, and the ten largest hold less than 10%. Sequencing was done on a sample of PBMCs. This chain joins TRBV25-1 and TRBJ1-1; 9 bases fit TRBD1. The receptor was isolated from a woman between 50 and 59 years old with colorectal cancer. CDR3 coding DNA: TGTGCCAGCAGTGAAGGGGGACAGGGAGCTTTCTTT. It is translated as CASSEGGQGAFF.